Here is one T cell receptor beta chain with its context. Using immunoSEQ multiplex PCR, the repertoire was profiled, and TCRdb retains in-frame clones only, with some absent. The sample consists of a few hundred thousand clones, under 90% of them appearing once. Germline V lookup: CDR1 MNHEY, CDR2 SVGAGI. Between the trimmed V and J ends, which lost 7 bases and 0 bases, there was a span of 10 bases. The CDR3 loop spans 14 amino acids. This record comes from a study of Ad26.COV2.S vaccination and SARS-CoV-2 variants. Background on the study: This donor came from the COV1001 trial of Ad26.COV2.S. Intramuscular Ad26.COV2.S doses were given once or twice, 56 days apart.

Treatment in this sample: some 20 received Ad26.COV2.S at low or high dose, single or two shots; about 5 received placebo; per-sample allocation not given. Specimens were obtained on day 63 following the first vaccine or placebo injection. The material was peripheral blood, obtained in a trial of Ad26.COV2.S vaccine versus placebo. This chain connects TRBV6-5 to TRBJ1-3; a possible D gene is TRBD1 (5 bases). The sequence was obtained from a person between 18 and 60 years old who received the Ad26.COV2.S COVID-19 vaccine or a placebo. CDR3 coding DNA: TGTGCCAGCACTCGGGGGAGCTCTGGAAACACCATATATTTT. Translating gives CASTRGSSGNTIYF.